This T cell receptor beta chain was recorded in a study of beta chain features in type 1 diabetes. Of the isolated RNA, all was reverse transcribed, and so the sequenced material was expressed TCRB transcripts. TCRdb keeps only in-frame clones here, not all; method: immunoSEQ multiplex PCR. The sample has around 160,000 clones, nearly 50% seen once. The CDR3 length is 18 residues. V trimming: 2 bases; J trimming: 7 bases; junction bases outside the gene matches: 15. The germline CDR1 and CDR2 sequences are SGHTA and FQGTGA. The source material was Tregs from blood. The clonotype was recovered from a man aged 18 to 30 in good health. The chain is built from TRBV7-3 and TRBJ2-1, with 9 bases fitting TRBD2. The CDR3 loop is CASSLVGSLAGGRNEQFF. The DNA for the CDR3 is TGTGCCAGCAGCTTAGTCGGGTCGTTGGCGGGGGGGCGGAATGAGCAGTTCTTC. The whole variable domain, filled in from reference TRBV7-3 and TRBJ2-1, reads GAGVSQTPSNKVTEKGKYVELRCDPISGHTALYWYRQSLGQGPEFLIYFQGTGAADDSGLPNDRFFAVRPEGSVSTLKIQRTERGDSAVYLCASSLVGSLAGGRNEQFFGPGTRLTVL.